These 32 T cell receptor beta chains were all obtained from the same sample, sequenced in a study of T cell repertoires in cytomegalovirus infection. Via MiXCR, TCRdb re-called the reads, giving one row per CDR3 protein. There are under 350,000 distinct CDR3 sequences in the sample; more than 8% occur only once, and around 4.1% lies in the top ten. Sequenced material: PBMCs. The receptors were sampled from a human donor in good health (CMV status not recorded). Some clones in this sample may be carry-over from other donors' samples.

This chain links TRBV6-5 with TRBJ1-2; weak D call: TRBD1 (6 bases). This CDR3 has 16 amino acids. Trimming cost V 6 bases and J 4 bases, with 21 bases left between them. Germline loops: CDR1 MNHEY, CDR2 SVGAGI. The CDR3 region is CASRSGAIGMSYGYTF. CDR3 DNA: TGTGCCAGCAGATCGGGGGCGATAGGAATGAGCTATGGCTACACCTTC.

The V gene is TRBV7-9, the J gene TRBJ1-2, with a weak D call TRBD1 (6 bases). Germline V CDR1 and CDR2: SEHNR, FQNEAQ (reference sequence). The CDR3 contains 16 residues. The V and J ends lost 1 base and 1 base respectively, with 13 bases between them. CDR3 residues: CASSLGGARGNYGYTF. For the CDR3, the DNA is TGTGCCAGCAGCTTAGGAGGGGCCAGGGGTAACTATGGCTACACCTTC.

In this sample, this clonotype turned up a few times. The genes are TRBV10-3 and TRBJ1-2; no definite D call. CDR1 is ENHRY, CDR2 SYGVKD, per germline. V was trimmed by 3 bases and J by 6 bases, leaving 20 bases between them. CDR3 length: 16 amino acids. The CDR3 reads CAISDPPKRVRNGYTF. CDR3 DNA: TGTGCCATCAGTGACCCACCGAAAAGAGTTCGAAATGGCTACACCTTC.

Many counts were recorded for this clonotype. This chain connects TRBV11-2 to TRBJ2-1; 8 bases map to TRBD2. V was pared by 4 bases and J by 10 bases, with 3 bases of the junction left unmatched. CDR3 length: 12 residues. The germline CDR1 and CDR2 sequences are SGHAT and FQNNGV. Here the CDR3 reads CASSYREGEQFF. The CDR3 nucleotides are TGTGCCAGCAGCTACCGGGAGGGGGAGCAGTTCTTC.

This clonotype has only a few counts. The chain employs TRBV4-3 and TRBJ1-1; 9 bases map to TRBD1. Germline V gene data show CDR1 as LGHNA and CDR2 as YSLEER. The length of the CDR3 is 16 residues. The trim removed 4 bases at V and 5 bases at J, leaving 11 bases unmatched. The CDR3 sequence: CASSPGTGMYGTEAFF. The CDR3 nucleotides are TGCGCCAGCAGCCCCGGGACAGGGATGTATGGGACTGAAGCTTTCTTT.

This sequence joins TRBV20-1 and TRBJ2-5; D is ambiguous. The length of the CDR3 is 14 residues. CDR1 is DFQATT and CDR2 is SNEGSKA in the germline V gene (reference sequence). V lost 0 bases, J lost 4 bases, and 12 bases lay in between. CDR3: CSARDVVSSETQYF. CDR3 DNA sequence: TGCAGTGCTAGAGATGTTGTCAGTTCAGAGACCCAGTACTTC.

This clonotype was found many times. The chain carries TRBV19 and TRBJ2-1; D ambiguous. Trimming shortened V by 4 bases and J by 5 bases, and 6 bases separated the two germline ends. The V gene's germline CDR1 is LNHDA and CDR2 SQIVND (reference sequence). There are 12 residues in the CDR3. The CDR3 DNA reads as TGTGCCAGTAGTAACAGACACAATGAGCAGTTCTTC. Translated, it gives CASSNRHNEQFF.

Here the CDR3 reads CASSMSHSSSTDTQYF. CDR3 DNA sequence: TGTGCCAGTAGTATGTCTCACAGCTCTAGCACAGATACGCAGTATTTT. The J gene is TRBJ2-3, the V gene TRBV19; D ambiguous. CDR1 is LNHDA, CDR2 SQIVND, per germline (reference sequence). The CDR3 is 16 amino acids. Deletions cut 3 bases from V and 0 bases from J, with 13 bases between.

This clonotype was seen a few times. This sequence joins TRBV7-2 and TRBJ2-7, with TRBD2 identical over 8 bases. With V trimmed by 3 bases and J by 6 bases, 10 bases remained unmatched. CDR1 and CDR2 (germline): SGHTA, FQGNSA. The CDR3 covers 15 residues. The CDR3 region is CASSFDAGGFGEQYF. Written as DNA, the CDR3 is TGTGCCAGCAGCTTTGACGCGGGGGGATTTGGCGAGCAGTACTTC.

This chain connects TRBV12-3 or TRBV12-4 to TRBJ1-5, with D possibly matching TRBD1 (6 bases). CDR3 size: 13 residues. The V and J ends lost 5 bases and 6 bases respectively, with 11 bases between them. The CDR3 nucleotides are TGTGCCAGCAGTCCGGGGGCGAGTCAGCCCCAGCATTTT. The encoded protein is CASSPGASQPQHF.

This clonotype was picked up a small number of times. The chain links TRBV20-1 to TRBJ2-3; D gene uncertain. CDR3 length: 15 amino acids. The ends were cut back, 3 bases at V and 2 bases at J, with 15 bases in the middle. Germline lookup yields CDR1 DFQATT and CDR2 SNEGSKA (reference sequence). The DNA for the CDR3 is TGCAGTGCTAGTCTTAGGCAGACCACCACAGATACGCAGTATTTT. Translated: CSASLRQTTTDTQYF.

The chain has TRBV7-2 and TRBJ2-2; no firm D call. Between the trimmed V and J ends, which lost 3 bases and 3 bases, there was a span of 11 bases. The germline V gene has CDR1 SGHTA and CDR2 FQGNSA. This CDR3 region has 15 residues. This CDR3 is CASSLVRADTGELFF. In nucleotides, the CDR3 is TGTGCCAGCAGCTTGGTACGAGCCGACACCGGGGAGCTGTTTTTT. Combining the CDR3 with reference TRBV7-2 and TRBJ2-2 gives the whole variable domain GAGVSQSPSNKVTEKGKDVELRCDPISGHTALYWYRQSLGQGLEFLIYFQGNSAPDKSGLPSDRFSAERTGGSVSTLTIQRTQQEDSAVYLCASSLVRADTGELFFGEGSRLTVL.

This chain uses TRBV20-1 with TRBJ2-1; 8 positions match TRBD1. The CDR3 contains 12 residues. With V trimmed by 5 bases and J by 4 bases, 1 base remained unmatched. CDR1 DFQATT and CDR2 SNEGSKA come from the germline V gene (reference sequence). The CDR3 nucleotides read TGCAGTGCTCGACAGGGGTACAATGAGCAGTTCTTC. Its translation: CSARQGYNEQFF.

The gene calls are TRBV7-2 and TRBJ1-1; D is possibly TRBD1 (5 bases). Trimming took off 5 bases at V and 1 base at J, with 14 bases between the two ends. The CDR3 loop spans 15 amino acids. CDR1 and CDR2 (germline): SGHTA, FQGNSA. The CDR3 nucleotides are TGTGCCAGCAGCCTGGGGTGGGGCGGGAACACTGAAGCTTTCTTT. This codes for CASSLGWGGNTEAFF.

This clonotype was counted many times. This sequence joins TRBV7-2 and TRBJ1-3; D not certain. The length of the CDR3 is 16 residues. V was pared by 1 base and J by 8 bases, with 18 bases between. The V gene's germline CDR1 is SGHTA and CDR2 FQGNSA. CDR3 bases: TGTGCCAGCAGCTTAGGCTCGGCTGGGTGGGGAGACACCATATATTTT. Its translation is CASSLGSAGWGDTIYF.

CDR3 sequence (DNA): TGCGCCAGCGGCGTGAAGAGGGATACGCAGTATTTT. It codes for CASGVKRDTQYF. This chain links TRBV10-2 with TRBJ2-3; D uncertain. V gave up 8 bases and J gave up 6 bases, with 12 bases separating them. This CDR3 has 12 residues. CDR1 and CDR2 (germline): WSHSY, SAAADI.

At least ten counts were recorded for this clonotype. This sequence joins TRBV24-1 and TRBJ2-5, with 9 bases identical to TRBD2. Germline V CDR1 and CDR2: KGHDR, SFDVKD. Trimming cost V 5 bases and J 4 bases; bases outside gene matches: 4. The CDR3 is 14 amino acids. The chain's CDR3 is CATSVAGEGETQYF. The DNA for the CDR3 is TGTGCCACCAGTGTAGCGGGAGAGGGAGAGACCCAGTACTTC.

This clonotype was detected many times. The rearrangement links TRBV7-2 to TRBJ1-6, with TRBD1 identical over 8 bases. Trimming took 4 bases from V and 8 from J; bases not matched to a gene: 10. This CDR3 comprises 16 residues. The germline CDR1 and CDR2 sequences are SGHTA and FQGNSA. The CDR3 here is CASSSGQGRGYSPLHF. CDR3 coding DNA: TGTGCCAGCAGCTCCGGACAGGGAAGAGGGTATTCACCCCTCCACTTT.

The chain combines TRBV7-2 with TRBJ2-1; 8 positions match TRBD2. From germline, CDR1 is SGHTA and CDR2 FQGNSA. The CDR3 is made up of 15 amino acids. V gave up 1 base and J gave up 5 bases; unmatched junction bases: 4. The CDR3 loop is CASSLGRGGHNEQFF. The CDR3 DNA follows: TGTGCCAGCAGCTTAGGCCGGGGGGGCCACAATGAGCAGTTCTTC.

This clonotype was counted at least ten times. Here the CDR3 DNA reads TGTGCCAGCAGCCCCCGGGCAGACTCCTACGAGCAGTACTTC. This encodes CASSPRADSYEQYF. The V gene is TRBV7-2, the J gene TRBJ2-7; D not resolved. Germline V lookup: CDR1 SGHTA, CDR2 FQGNSA. Trimming took 5 bases from V and 0 from J, leaving 11 bases between them. CDR3 length: 14 residues.

The V gene is TRBV12-3 or TRBV12-4, the J gene TRBJ2-7; D is uncertain. The CDR3 totals 14 residues. V shed 3 bases and J shed 5 bases, with 14 bases lying between them. CDR3: CASSFGLPADEQYF. CDR3 nucleotides: TGTGCCAGCAGTTTCGGCCTGCCGGCCGACGAGCAGTACTTC.

This clonotype was seen more than once but under ten times. The chain has TRBV11-2 and TRBJ2-3; 11 bases map to TRBD2. The germline V gene encodes CDR1 SGHAT and CDR2 FQNNGV. The CDR3 loop spans 16 amino acids. Trimming cost V 5 bases and J 3 bases; bases outside gene matches: 7. In nucleotides, the CDR3 is TGTGCCAGCAGCGTAATAGCGGGAGGGCGGACAGATACGCAGTATTTT. Translated: CASSVIAGGRTDTQYF.

This chain joins TRBV24-1 and TRBJ2-2; D remains unclear. The CDR3 extends over 14 amino acids. The ends were cut back, 0 bases at V and 3 bases at J, with 4 bases in the middle. Germline V gene lookup returns CDR1 KGHDR and CDR2 SFDVKD. The DNA for the CDR3 is TGTGCCACCAGTGATTTGAAGGACACCGGGGAGCTGTTTTTT. Its protein product is CATSDLKDTGELFF.

This clonotype came up a few times. The V call is TRBV7-3, the J call TRBJ2-7, with a tentative D call TRBD2 (8 bases). Between the trimmed V and J ends, which lost 0 bases and 1 base, there was a span of 13 bases. Germline values: CDR1 SGHTA, CDR2 FQGTGA. The CDR3 contains 16 residues. The CDR3 DNA reads TGTGCCAGCAGCTTAACCGGGGGGGGACAGTCCTACGAGCAGTACTTC. Translation gives CASSLTGGGQSYEQYF.

This clonotype was found a few times. Sequence at one end of the junction differs from germline and may be a read error. The chain links TRBV15 to TRBJ2-1; TRBD2 might be the D (7 bases). From germline, CDR1 is LNHNV and CDR2 YYDKDF (reference sequence). This CDR3 has 15 amino acids. The CDR3 DNA sequence: TGTGCCACCAGGAGAGCGGTGGGGGGGGCCGGTGAGCAGTTCTTC. Translated, it gives CATRRAVGGAGEQFF.

This clonotype was seen repeatedly, ten times or more. The chain links TRBV7-2 to TRBJ2-5; tentatively, D is TRBD1 or TRBD2 (7 bases each). CDR1 SGHTA and CDR2 FQGNSA come from the germline V gene. V lost 1 base and J 4 bases, leaving 16 bases between the germline ends. The CDR3 runs to 16 residues. The CDR3 spells CASSLGPGGARETQYF. The CDR3 bases are TGTGCCAGCAGCTTAGGGCCAGGGGGGGCGCGAGAGACCCAGTACTTC.

V is TRBV27 and J is TRBJ2-7; possibly TRBD1 for D (7 bases). The germline gives CDR1 MNHEY, CDR2 SMNVEV (reference sequence). The ends were cut back, 5 bases at V and 5 bases at J, with 22 bases in the middle. The CDR3 sequence is 16 residues long. The CDR3 loop is CASSPRGGGTGHEQYF. The CDR3, as DNA: TGTGCCAGCAGTCCCAGAGGAGGGGGCACGGGGCACGAGCAGTACTTC.

This clonotype was seen repeatedly, ten times or more. V is TRBV7-7 and J is TRBJ2-2; the D is unclear. Trimming took 6 bases from V and 1 from J, leaving 9 bases between them. CDR3 length equals 14 residues. The V gene's germline CDR1 is SSHAT and CDR2 FNYEAQ (reference sequence). This CDR3 reads CASSLRQNTGELFF. CDR3 in DNA: TGTGCCAGCAGTTTGAGACAGAACACCGGGGAGCTGTTTTTT.

This clonotype was observed at least ten times. The rearrangement joins TRBV7-4 to TRBJ1-2, with TRBD1 as a possible D gene (5 bases). This CDR3 contains 13 residues. V lost 7 bases and J lost 4, with 13 bases in between. Per the germline V gene, CDR1 is SGHVT and CDR2 is SQSDAQ. Written as DNA, the CDR3 is TGTGCCAGCACCCTTCCAGGGACCTATGGCTACACCTTC. Its translation is CASTLPGTYGYTF.

This clonotype was seen at least ten times. The chain is built from TRBV7-2 and TRBJ1-1; TRBD1 might be the D (6 bases). The germline gives CDR1 SGHTA, CDR2 FQGNSA. V was clipped by 6 bases and J by 1 base, with 9 bases between them. There are 13 residues in the CDR3. CDR3 DNA: TGTGCCAGCAGGCACAGGGAGAACACTGAAGCTTTCTTT. Translation gives CASRHRENTEAFF.

This clonotype was counted at least ten times. The chain couples TRBV20-1 to TRBJ2-1; TRBD2 matches at 7 bases. Germline CDR1 and CDR2: DFQATT and SNEGSKA (reference sequence). This CDR3 spans 16 amino acids. The V and J ends lost 1 base and 2 bases, in that order; junction bases with no gene match: 8. The CDR3 DNA is TGCAGTGCTAGAGCCCCGGCGCTAGCGGCCTACAATGAGCAGTTCTTC. Translating gives CSARAPALAAYNEQFF.

Ten or more counts support this clonotype. The chain recombines TRBV7-3 with TRBJ1-1; D gene uncertain. Germline V gene data show CDR1 as SGHTA and CDR2 as FQGTGA. Trimming removed 2 bases at V and 5 bases at J, with 6 bases between. The CDR3 length is 12 residues. The CDR3 spells CASSLGETEAFF. The CDR3 region has the DNA TGTGCCAGCAGCTTAGGGGAGACTGAAGCTTTCTTT.